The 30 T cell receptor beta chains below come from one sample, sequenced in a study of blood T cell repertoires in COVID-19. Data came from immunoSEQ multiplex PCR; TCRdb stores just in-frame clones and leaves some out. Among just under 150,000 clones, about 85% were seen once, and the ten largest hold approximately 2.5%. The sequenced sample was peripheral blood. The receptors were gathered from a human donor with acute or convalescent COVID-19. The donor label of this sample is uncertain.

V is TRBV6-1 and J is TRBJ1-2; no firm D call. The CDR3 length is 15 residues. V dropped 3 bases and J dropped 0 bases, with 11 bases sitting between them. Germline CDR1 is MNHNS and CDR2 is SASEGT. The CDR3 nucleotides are TGTGCCAGCAGTGAGACATCCGCCTCTAACTATGGCTACACCTTC. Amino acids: CASSETSASNYGYTF.

In DNA, the CDR3 is TGTGCCAGCAGGCAAACAGGGGGCAGTTTTCAGCCCCAGCATTTT. Amino acid sequence: CASRQTGGSFQPQHF. The chain employs TRBV6-5 and TRBJ1-5, with TRBD1 matching over 9 bases. V was clipped by 6 bases and J by 6 bases; unmatched bases: 9. Looked up from germline, CDR1 is MNHEY and CDR2 is SVGAGI. CDR3 size: 15 residues.

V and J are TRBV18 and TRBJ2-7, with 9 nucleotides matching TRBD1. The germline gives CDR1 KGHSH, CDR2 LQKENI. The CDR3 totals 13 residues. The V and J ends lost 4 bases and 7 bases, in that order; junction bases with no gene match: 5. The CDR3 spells CASSLTTGGEQYV. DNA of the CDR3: TGTGCCAGCTCACTTACGACAGGGGGGGAGCAGTACGTC.

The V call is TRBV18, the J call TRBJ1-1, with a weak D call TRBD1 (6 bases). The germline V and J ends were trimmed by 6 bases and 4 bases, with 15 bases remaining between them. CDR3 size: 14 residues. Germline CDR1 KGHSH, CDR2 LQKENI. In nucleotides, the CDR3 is TGTGCCAGCTCGAGGGGGGGGTTCGGCACTGAAGCTTTCTTT. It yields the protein CASSRGGFGTEAFF. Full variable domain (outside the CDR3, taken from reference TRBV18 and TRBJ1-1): NAGVMQNPRHLVRRRGQEARLRCSPMKGHSHVYWYRQLPEEGLKFMVYLQKENIIDESGMPKERFSAEFPKEGPSILRIQQVVRGDSAAYFCASSRGGFGTEAFFGQGTRLTVV.

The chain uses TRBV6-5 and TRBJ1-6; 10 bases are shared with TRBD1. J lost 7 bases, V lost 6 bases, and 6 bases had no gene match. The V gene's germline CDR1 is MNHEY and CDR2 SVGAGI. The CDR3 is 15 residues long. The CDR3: CASRTGGLGNSPLHF. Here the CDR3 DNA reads TGTGCCAGCAGGACAGGGGGCCTTGGGAATTCACCCCTCCACTTT.

The CDR3 DNA reads TGTGCCACCCCAGCCGGGTCCAGTAACTATGGCTACACCTTC. This codes for CATPAGSSNYGYTF. This sequence joins TRBV27 and TRBJ1-2; no definite D call. This CDR3 has 14 residues. Germline V lookup: CDR1 MNHEY, CDR2 SMNVEV (reference sequence). Trimming took off 10 bases at V and 1 base at J, with 16 bases between the two ends.

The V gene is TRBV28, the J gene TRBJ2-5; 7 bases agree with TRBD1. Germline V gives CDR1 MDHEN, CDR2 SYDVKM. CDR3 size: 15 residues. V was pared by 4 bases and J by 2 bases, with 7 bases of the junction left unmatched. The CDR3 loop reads CASSSTGRGQETQYF. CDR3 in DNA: TGTGCCAGCAGTTCCACGGGCAGGGGGCAAGAGACCCAGTACTTC.

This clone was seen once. CDR3 sequence reads: CAWSVLRFSGNTIYF. CDR3 DNA: TGTGCCTGGAGTGTACTCAGGTTCTCTGGAAACACCATATATTTT. The genes are TRBV30 and TRBJ1-3; no firm D call. Trimming removed 0 bases at V and 0 bases at J, with 9 bases between. This CDR3 is 15 amino acids long. Germline V lookup: CDR1 GTSNPN, CDR2 SVGIG (reference sequence).

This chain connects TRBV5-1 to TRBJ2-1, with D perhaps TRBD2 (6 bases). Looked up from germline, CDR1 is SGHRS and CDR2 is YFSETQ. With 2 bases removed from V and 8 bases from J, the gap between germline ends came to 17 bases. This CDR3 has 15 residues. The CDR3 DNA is TGCGCCAGCAGCTTATTAGGCGGGGCTTTGGATGAGCAGTTCTTC. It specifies CASSLLGGALDEQFF.

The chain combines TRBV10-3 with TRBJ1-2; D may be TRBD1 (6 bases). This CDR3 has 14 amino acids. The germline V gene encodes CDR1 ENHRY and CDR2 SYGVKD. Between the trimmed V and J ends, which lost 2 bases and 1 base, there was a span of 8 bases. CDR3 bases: TGTGCCATCAGTGAGGGACAGATTAACTATGGCTACACCTTC. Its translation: CAISEGQINYGYTF.

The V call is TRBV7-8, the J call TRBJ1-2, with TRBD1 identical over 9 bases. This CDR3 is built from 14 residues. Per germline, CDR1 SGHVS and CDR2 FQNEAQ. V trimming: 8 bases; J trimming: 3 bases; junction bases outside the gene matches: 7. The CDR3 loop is CASRPGQGDYGYTF. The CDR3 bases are TGTGCCAGCCGACCGGGACAGGGAGACTATGGCTACACCTTC.

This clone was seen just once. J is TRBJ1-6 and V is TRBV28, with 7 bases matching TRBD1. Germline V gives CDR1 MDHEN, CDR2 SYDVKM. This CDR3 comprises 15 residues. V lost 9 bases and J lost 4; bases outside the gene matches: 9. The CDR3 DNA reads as TGTGCCAGTCGGGCAGGGGGTTTTTATAATTCACCCCTCCACTTT. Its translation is CASRAGGFYNSPLHF.

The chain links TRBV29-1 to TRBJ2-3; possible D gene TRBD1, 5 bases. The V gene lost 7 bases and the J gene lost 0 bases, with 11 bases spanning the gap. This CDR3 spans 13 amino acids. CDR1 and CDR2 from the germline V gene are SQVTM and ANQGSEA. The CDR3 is CSGRGASTDTQYF. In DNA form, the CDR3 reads TGCAGCGGTAGGGGTGCTAGCACAGATACGCAGTATTTT.

CDR3 nucleotide sequence: TGTGCCAGCAGGAGGACAGGGTTTAATGAGCAGTTCTTC. Translated: CASRRTGFNEQFF. The rearrangement uses TRBV6-5 and TRBJ2-1; 8 positions match TRBD1. The CDR3 is made up of 13 amino acids. Per the germline V gene, CDR1 is MNHEY and CDR2 is SVGAGI. The V and J ends lost 6 bases and 7 bases, in that order; junction bases with no gene match: 5.

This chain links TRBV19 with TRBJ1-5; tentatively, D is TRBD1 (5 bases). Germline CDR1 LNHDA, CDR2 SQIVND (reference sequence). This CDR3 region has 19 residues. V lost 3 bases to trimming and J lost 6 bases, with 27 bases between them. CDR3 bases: TGTGCCAGTAGTATCTGGAGTTCTGGGGCCGGTGTAGGTGGTCAGCCCCAGCATTTT. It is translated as CASSIWSSGAGVGGQPQHF.

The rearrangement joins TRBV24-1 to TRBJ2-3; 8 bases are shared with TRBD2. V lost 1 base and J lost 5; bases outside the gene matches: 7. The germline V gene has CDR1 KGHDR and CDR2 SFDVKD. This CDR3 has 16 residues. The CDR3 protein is CATSDFSGGRGDTQYF. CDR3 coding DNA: TGTGCCACCAGTGATTTTTCGGGGGGGCGGGGAGATACGCAGTATTTT.

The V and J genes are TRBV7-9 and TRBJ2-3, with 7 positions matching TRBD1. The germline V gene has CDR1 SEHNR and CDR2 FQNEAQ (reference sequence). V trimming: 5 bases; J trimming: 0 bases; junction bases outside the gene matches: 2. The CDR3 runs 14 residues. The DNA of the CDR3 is TGTGCCAGCAGCCCGGGACAGAGCACAGATACGCAGTATTTT. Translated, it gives CASSPGQSTDTQYF.

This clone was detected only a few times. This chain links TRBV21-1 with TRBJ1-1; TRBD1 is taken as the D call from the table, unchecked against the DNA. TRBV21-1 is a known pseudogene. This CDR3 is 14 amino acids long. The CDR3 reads CASGAGQVNTEAFF. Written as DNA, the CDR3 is TGTGCCAGCGGGGCGGGACAGGTGAACACTGAAGCTTTCTTT.

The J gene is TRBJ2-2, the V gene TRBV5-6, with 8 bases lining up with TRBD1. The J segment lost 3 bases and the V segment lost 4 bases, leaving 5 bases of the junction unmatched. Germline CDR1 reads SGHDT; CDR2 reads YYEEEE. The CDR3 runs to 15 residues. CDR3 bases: TGTGCCAGCAGCGCGACAGGGGCGGACACCGGGGAGCTGTTTTTT. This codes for CASSATGADTGELFF.

CDR3 loop: CASSYRRGALQRTEAFF. CDR3 DNA sequence: TGTGCCAGCAGTTACAGGCGCGGGGCCCTACAACGAACTGAAGCTTTCTTT. This sequence joins TRBV6-2 or TRBV6-3 and TRBJ1-1; maybe TRBD1 (5 bases). Deletions cut 2 bases from V and 5 bases from J, with 21 bases between. This CDR3 region has 17 residues. The germline V gene encodes CDR1 MNHEY and CDR2 SVGEGT.

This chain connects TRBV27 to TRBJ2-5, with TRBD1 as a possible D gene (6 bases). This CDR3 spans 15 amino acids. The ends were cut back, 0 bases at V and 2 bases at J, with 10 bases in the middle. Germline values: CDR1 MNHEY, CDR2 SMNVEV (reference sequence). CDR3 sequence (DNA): TGTGCCAGCAGTTTATCGGGGACAACGCAAGAGACCCAGTACTTC. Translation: CASSLSGTTQETQYF.

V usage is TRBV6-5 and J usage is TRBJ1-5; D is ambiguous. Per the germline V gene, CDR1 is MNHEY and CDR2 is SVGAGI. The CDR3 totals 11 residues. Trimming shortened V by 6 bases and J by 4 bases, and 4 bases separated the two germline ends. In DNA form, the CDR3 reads TGTGCCAGCAGCCAAAATCAGCCCCAGCATTTT. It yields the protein CASSQNQPQHF.

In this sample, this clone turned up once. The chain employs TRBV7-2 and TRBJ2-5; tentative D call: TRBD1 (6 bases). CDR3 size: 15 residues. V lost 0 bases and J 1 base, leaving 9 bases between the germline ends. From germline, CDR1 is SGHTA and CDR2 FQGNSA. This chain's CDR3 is CASSLARDTQETQYF. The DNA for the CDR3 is TGTGCCAGCAGCTTAGCCCGGGACACCCAAGAGACCCAGTACTTC.

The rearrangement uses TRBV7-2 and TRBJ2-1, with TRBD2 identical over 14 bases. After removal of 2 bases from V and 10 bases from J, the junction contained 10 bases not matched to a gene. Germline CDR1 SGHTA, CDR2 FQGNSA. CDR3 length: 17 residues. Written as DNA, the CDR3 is TGTGCCAGCAGCTTAACGGGACTAGCGGGGGCCGGTAGGGAGCAGTTCTTC. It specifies CASSLTGLAGAGREQFF.

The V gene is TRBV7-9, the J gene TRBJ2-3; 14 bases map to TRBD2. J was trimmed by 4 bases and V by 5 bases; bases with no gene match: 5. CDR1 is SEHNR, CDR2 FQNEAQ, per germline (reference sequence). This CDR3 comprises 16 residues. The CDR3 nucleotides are TGTGCCAGCAGCCCCGGACTAGCGGGAGGTGCAGATACGCAGTATTTT. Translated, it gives CASSPGLAGGADTQYF.

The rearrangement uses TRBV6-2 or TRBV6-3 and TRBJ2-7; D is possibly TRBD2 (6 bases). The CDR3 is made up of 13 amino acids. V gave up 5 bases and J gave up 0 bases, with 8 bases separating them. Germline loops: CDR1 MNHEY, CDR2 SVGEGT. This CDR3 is CASSLDYSYEQYV. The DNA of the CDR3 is TGTGCCAGCAGTCTGGACTACTCCTACGAGCAGTACGTC.

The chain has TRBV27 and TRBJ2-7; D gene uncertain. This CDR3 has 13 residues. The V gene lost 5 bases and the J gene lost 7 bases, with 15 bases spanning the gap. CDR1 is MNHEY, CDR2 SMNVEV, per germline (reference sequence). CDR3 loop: CASSPHQTGEQYF. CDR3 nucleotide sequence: TGTGCCAGCAGTCCACACCAGACCGGGGAGCAGTACTTC.

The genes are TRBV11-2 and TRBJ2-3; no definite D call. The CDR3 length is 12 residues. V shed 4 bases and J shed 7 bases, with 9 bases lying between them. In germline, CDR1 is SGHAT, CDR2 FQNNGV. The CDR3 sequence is CASSSQQNTQYF. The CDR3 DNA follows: TGTGCCAGCAGCTCCCAACAGAATACGCAGTATTTT. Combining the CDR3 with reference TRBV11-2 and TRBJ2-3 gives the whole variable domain EAGVAQSPRYKIIEKRQSVAFWCNPISGHATLYWYQQILGQGPKLLIQFQNNGVVDDSQLPKDRFSAERLKGVDSTLKIQPAKLEDSAVYLCASSSQQNTQYFGPGTRLTVL.

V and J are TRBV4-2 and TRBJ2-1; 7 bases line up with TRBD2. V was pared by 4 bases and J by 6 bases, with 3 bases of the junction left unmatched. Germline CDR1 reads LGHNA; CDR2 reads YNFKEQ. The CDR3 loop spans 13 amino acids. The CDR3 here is CASSLSGSNEQFF. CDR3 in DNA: TGTGCCAGCAGCCTTAGCGGGTCCAATGAGCAGTTCTTC.

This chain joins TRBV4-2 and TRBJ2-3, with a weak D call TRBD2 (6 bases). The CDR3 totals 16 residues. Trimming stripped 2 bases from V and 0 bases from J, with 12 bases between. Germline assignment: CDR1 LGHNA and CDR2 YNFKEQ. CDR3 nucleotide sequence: TGTGCCAGCAGCCAAATAGCGGACACTAGCACAGATACGCAGTATTTT. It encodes CASSQIADTSTDTQYF.